What follows is one T cell receptor beta chain and its context. This sample was taken from a study of CD8 T cells in ankylosing spondylitis. V lost 5 bases and J lost 3, with 32 bases in between. The CDR3 runs 22 residues. Germline CDR1 LNHNV, CDR2 YYDKDF (reference sequence). A single record per CDR3 protein comes from TCRdb applying MiXCR to the 5' RACE reads. The table includes 200,000 or so distinct CDR3 sequences, 25% to 30% detected once. The sequencing sample was made of blood, either unsorted or a sorted T cell fraction (not recorded which). J is TRBJ2-6 and V is TRBV15; perhaps TRBD1 as D (6 bases). The sequence came from a male donor with ankylosing spondylitis or in good health (not recorded which). The CDR3 coding sequence is TGTGCCACCAGCCCAAGCCGTCAGGGGCCAGGGGTTGGTAATGGTGGGGCCAACGTCCTGACTTTC. This encodes CATSPSRQGPGVGNGGANVLTF.